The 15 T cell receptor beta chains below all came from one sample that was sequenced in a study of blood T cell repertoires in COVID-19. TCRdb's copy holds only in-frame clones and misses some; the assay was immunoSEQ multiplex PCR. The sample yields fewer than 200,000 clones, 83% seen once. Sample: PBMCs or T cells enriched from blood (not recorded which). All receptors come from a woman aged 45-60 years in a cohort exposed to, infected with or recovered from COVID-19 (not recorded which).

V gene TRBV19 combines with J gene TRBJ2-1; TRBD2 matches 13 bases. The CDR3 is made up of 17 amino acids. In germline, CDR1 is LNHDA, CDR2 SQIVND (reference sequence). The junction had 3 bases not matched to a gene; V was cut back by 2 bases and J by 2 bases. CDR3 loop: CASSIYGTSGAYNEQFF. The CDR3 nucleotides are TGTGCCAGTAGTATATACGGGACTAGCGGGGCCTACAATGAGCAGTTCTTC.

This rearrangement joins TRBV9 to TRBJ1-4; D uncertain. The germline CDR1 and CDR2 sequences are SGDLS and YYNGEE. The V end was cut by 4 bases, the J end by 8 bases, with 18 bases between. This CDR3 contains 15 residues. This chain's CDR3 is CASSPREGNGEKLFF. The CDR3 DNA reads TGTGCCAGCAGCCCAAGGGAGGGTAACGGGGAAAAACTGTTTTTT.

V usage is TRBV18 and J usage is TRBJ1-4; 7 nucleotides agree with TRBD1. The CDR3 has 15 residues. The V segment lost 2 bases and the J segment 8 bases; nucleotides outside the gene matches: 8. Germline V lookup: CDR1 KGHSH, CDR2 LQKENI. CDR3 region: CASSPMGRGNEKLFF. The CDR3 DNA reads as TGTGCCAGCTCACCAATGGGCAGGGGGAACGAAAAACTGTTTTTT.

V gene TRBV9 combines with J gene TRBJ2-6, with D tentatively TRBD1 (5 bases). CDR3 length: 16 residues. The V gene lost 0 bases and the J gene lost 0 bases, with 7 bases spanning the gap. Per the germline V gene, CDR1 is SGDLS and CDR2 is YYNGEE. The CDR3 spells CASSVGQISGANVLTF. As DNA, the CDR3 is TGTGCCAGCAGCGTAGGACAGATCTCTGGGGCCAACGTCCTGACTTTC.

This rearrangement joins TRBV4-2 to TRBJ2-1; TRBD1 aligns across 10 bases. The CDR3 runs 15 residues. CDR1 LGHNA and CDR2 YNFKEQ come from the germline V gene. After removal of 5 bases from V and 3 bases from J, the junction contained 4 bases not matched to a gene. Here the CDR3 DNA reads TGTGCCAGCAGCTCTGGACAGGGGGACTACAATGAGCAGTTCTTC. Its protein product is CASSSGQGDYNEQFF.

The CDR3 loop is CASSHRRSTGGAGANVLTF. The CDR3 DNA reads TGTGCCAGCAGTCATAGAAGATCGACAGGGGGCGCTGGGGCCAACGTCCTGACTTTC. The chain is built from TRBV7-8 and TRBJ2-6, with 10 bases fitting TRBD1. J gave up 2 bases and V 6 bases, and 13 bases lay outside the gene matches. From germline, CDR1 is SGHVS and CDR2 FQNEAQ. This CDR3 contains 19 residues.

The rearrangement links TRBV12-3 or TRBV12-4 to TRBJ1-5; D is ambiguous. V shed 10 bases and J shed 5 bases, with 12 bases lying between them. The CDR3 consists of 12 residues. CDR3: CATGRMDQPQHF. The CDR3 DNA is TGTGCCACCGGTAGAATGGATCAGCCCCAGCATTTT.

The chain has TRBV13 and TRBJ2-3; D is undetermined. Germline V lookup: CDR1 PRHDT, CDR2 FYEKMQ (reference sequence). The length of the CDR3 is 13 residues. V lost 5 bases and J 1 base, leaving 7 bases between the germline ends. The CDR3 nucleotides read TGTGCCAGCAGCAAGCGCCGCACAGATACGCAGTATTTT. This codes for CASSKRRTDTQYF.

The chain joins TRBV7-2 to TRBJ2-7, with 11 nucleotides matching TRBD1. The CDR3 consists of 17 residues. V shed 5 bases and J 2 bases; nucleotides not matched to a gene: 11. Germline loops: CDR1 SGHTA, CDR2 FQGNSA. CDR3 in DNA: TGTGCCAGCAGCCCGTATTCGGGACAGGGGGATCCCTACGAGCAGTACTTC. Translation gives CASSPYSGQGDPYEQYF.

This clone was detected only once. The CDR3 sequence is CATSVQGADGYTF. The CDR3, as DNA: TGTGCCACCAGTGTCCAGGGGGCTGATGGCTACACCTTC. This sequence joins TRBV24-1 and TRBJ1-2, with 8 bases matching TRBD1. Unmatched junction bases numbered 4, after V lost 5 bases and J lost 6 bases. The CDR3 has 13 residues. CDR1 and CDR2 (germline): KGHDR, SFDVKD.

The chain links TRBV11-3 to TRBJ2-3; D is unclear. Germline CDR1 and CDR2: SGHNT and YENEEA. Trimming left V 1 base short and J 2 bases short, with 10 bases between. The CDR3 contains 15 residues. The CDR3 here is CASSLGAGVTDTQYF. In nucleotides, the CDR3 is TGTGCCAGCAGCTTAGGAGCCGGTGTCACAGATACGCAGTATTTT.

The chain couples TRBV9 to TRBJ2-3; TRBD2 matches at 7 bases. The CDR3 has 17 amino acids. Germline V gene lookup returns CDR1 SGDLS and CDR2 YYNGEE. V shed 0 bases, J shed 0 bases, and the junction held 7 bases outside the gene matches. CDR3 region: CASSVAYTTSSTDTQYF. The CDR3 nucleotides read TGTGCCAGCAGCGTAGCATATACGACTAGCAGCACAGATACGCAGTATTTT.

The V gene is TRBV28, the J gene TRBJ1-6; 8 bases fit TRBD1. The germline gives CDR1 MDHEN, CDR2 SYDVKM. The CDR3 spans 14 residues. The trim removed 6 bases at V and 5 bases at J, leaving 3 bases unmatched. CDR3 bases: TGTGCCAGCAGAGAGGACAGGGATAATTCACCCCTCCACTTT. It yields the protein CASREDRDNSPLHF.

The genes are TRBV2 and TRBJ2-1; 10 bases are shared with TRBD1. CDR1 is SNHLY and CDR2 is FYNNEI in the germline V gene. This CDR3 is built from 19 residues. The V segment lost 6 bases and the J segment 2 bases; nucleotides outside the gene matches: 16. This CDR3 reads CASRKTGGPPGPPYNEQFF. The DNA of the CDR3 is TGTGCCAGCAGGAAGACAGGGGGCCCCCCTGGCCCTCCCTACAATGAGCAGTTCTTC.

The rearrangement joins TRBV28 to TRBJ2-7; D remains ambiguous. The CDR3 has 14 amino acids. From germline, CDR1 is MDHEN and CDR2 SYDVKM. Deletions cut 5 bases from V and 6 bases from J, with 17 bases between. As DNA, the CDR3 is TGTGCCAGCAGTCCCCATAATGAGCCTGGCGAGCAGTACTTC. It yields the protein CASSPHNEPGEQYF.